Presented here are 20 T cell receptor beta chains from one specimen sequenced in a study of beta chain features in type 1 diabetes. The whole isolated RNA underwent reverse transcription, so sequencing captured expressed TCRB transcripts. Generated by immunoSEQ multiplex PCR, the TCRdb table keeps only in-frame clones and is missing some. The sample consists of over 100,000 clones, about two fifths of them appearing once. Sequenced: stem cell memory CD4+ T cells from blood. Receptors originate from a woman aged 18-29 years in good health.

This chain joins TRBV13 and TRBJ1-1, with D possibly TRBD1 on 5 matching bases. This CDR3 comprises 14 residues. The V end lost 3 bases, the J end lost 7 bases, and 15 bases lay between the germline ends. The germline V gene has CDR1 PRHDT and CDR2 FYEKMQ (reference sequence). As DNA, the CDR3 is TGTGCCAGCAGCTTGTTATCAGGGTCGGGTGAAGCTTTCTTT. Protein product: CASSLLSGSGEAFF.

This clone was detected only a few times. V gene TRBV11-2 combines with J gene TRBJ2-1; 7 bases are shared with TRBD2. The length of the CDR3 is 15 residues. Germline CDR1 is SGHAT and CDR2 is FQNNGV. Trimming at V came to 5 bases and at J to 2 bases, leaving 6 bases not matched to a gene. The CDR3 region is CASSPQRGPYNEQFF. Written as DNA, the CDR3 is TGTGCCAGCAGCCCCCAGCGGGGCCCCTACAATGAGCAGTTCTTC.

The CDR3 DNA sequence: TGTGCCAGCTCACCACCGGACAGGGGAGGAGAGACCCAGTACTTC. As protein: CASSPPDRGGETQYF. The chain uses TRBV18 and TRBJ2-5, with 9 bases identical to TRBD1. This CDR3 has 15 residues. V was clipped by 0 bases and J by 4 bases; unmatched bases: 3. Germline assignment: CDR1 KGHSH and CDR2 LQKENI.

This rearrangement joins TRBV27 to TRBJ2-7, with TRBD2 matching 8 bases. Germline values: CDR1 MNHEY, CDR2 SMNVEV (reference sequence). V dropped 7 bases and J dropped 4; count of bases not matched to a gene: 12. The CDR3 sequence is 15 residues long. The CDR3 region has the DNA TGTGCCAGCACCTCTAGGGGAGCGGGAGTTTACGAGCAGTACTTC. It yields the protein CASTSRGAGVYEQYF.

The chain carries TRBV2 and TRBJ2-2; 7 nucleotides line up with TRBD2. This CDR3 region has 15 residues. Trimming at V came to 4 bases and at J to 4 bases, leaving 6 bases not matched to a gene. Germline CDR1 and CDR2: SNHLY and FYNNEI. Here the CDR3 reads CASSGGLGSTGELFF. For the CDR3, the DNA is TGTGCCAGCAGTGGAGGACTAGGCTCCACCGGGGAGCTGTTTTTT.

This clone was picked up many times. This chain links TRBV4-1 with TRBJ2-1; D remains ambiguous. Germline CDR1 reads MGHRA; CDR2 reads YSYEKL. CDR3 length: 12 residues. Trimming took 2 bases from V and 4 from J, leaving 3 bases between them. In DNA, the CDR3 is TGCGCCAGCAGCCAACTATACAATGAGCAGTTCTTC. Its protein product is CASSQLYNEQFF.

In regard to this clone: A junction end diverges from the germline sequence, so it may reflect a read error. The chain links TRBV28 to TRBJ1-2; TRBD1 matches at 7 bases. Germline V gene data show CDR1 as MDHEN and CDR2 as SYDVKM. The length of the CDR3 is 12 residues. This CDR3 reads CASRGTVYDYTF. CDR3 DNA: TGTGCCAGCAGGGGGACAGTCTATGACTACACCTTC.

The rearrangement links TRBV28 to TRBJ2-3; 7 bases align to TRBD1. After removal of 6 bases from V and 2 bases from J, the junction contained 11 bases not matched to a gene. This CDR3 is 16 amino acids long. The germline V gene has CDR1 MDHEN and CDR2 SYDVKM. For the CDR3, the DNA is TGTGCCAGCAGCCCAACCGGGACAGCGAACACAGATACGCAGTATTTT. It is translated as CASSPTGTANTDTQYF.

The chain joins TRBV6-1 to TRBJ2-7; maybe TRBD2 (5 bases). The CDR3 has 16 amino acids. V was clipped by 1 base and J by 0 bases, with 13 bases between them. The germline V gene has CDR1 MNHNS and CDR2 SASEGT. As DNA, the CDR3 is TGTGCCAGCAGTGAAGGTCGCGGGCTAATCTCCTACGAGCAGTACTTC. The encoded protein is CASSEGRGLISYEQYF.

The chain joins TRBV7-8 to TRBJ2-3; maybe TRBD1 (5 bases). There are 13 residues in the CDR3. Trimming pared 8 bases from V and 2 bases from J, leaving 11 bases between. CDR1 is SGHVS and CDR2 is FQNEAQ in the germline V gene. The CDR3 is CASHGRVTDTQYF. The CDR3 bases are TGTGCCAGCCACGGCAGGGTCACAGATACGCAGTATTTT. Full variable domain (rest looked up from reference TRBV7-8 and TRBJ2-3): GAGVSQSPRYKVAKRGQDVALRCDPISGHVSLFWYQQALGQGPEFLTYFQNEAQLDKSGLPSDRFFAERPEGSVSTLKIQRTQQEDSAVYLCASHGRVTDTQYFGPGTRLTVL.

The chain links TRBV9 to TRBJ2-1; D is uncertain. V was clipped by 1 base and J by 1 base, with 9 bases between them. Germline-derived CDR1 and CDR2 are SGDLS and YYNGEE. The CDR3 length is 15 residues. For the CDR3, the DNA is TGTGCCAGCAGCGTAATCTTAACTTCCTACAATGAGCAGTTCTTC. Its protein product is CASSVILTSYNEQFF.

This clone was seen a handful of times. The chain uses TRBV5-8 and TRBJ2-7; TRBD2 agrees at 10 bases. Losses at the gene ends were 3 bases for V and 6 bases for J; bases not matched to a gene: 9. Germline V gene data show CDR1 as SGHTS and CDR2 as YDEGEE. There are 15 residues in the CDR3. For the CDR3, the DNA is TGTGCCAGCAGCTCCAGAACGGGACTAGCGCCCGAGCAGTACTTC. Encoded protein: CASSSRTGLAPEQYF.

The V and J genes are TRBV2 and TRBJ1-1; possible D gene TRBD1, 5 bases. V lost 7 bases and J 0 bases, leaving 12 bases between the germline ends. The CDR3 runs 14 residues. Germline assignment: CDR1 SNHLY and CDR2 FYNNEI. CDR3: CASKGVGVNTEAFF. CDR3 nucleotide sequence: TGTGCCAGCAAAGGGGTAGGGGTGAACACTGAAGCTTTCTTT.

The chain employs TRBV9 and TRBJ1-4, with 7 positions matching TRBD1. Germline V gives CDR1 SGDLS, CDR2 YYNGEE. The CDR3 runs to 15 residues. V lost 2 bases and J lost 6; bases outside the gene matches: 7. CDR3 bases: TGTGCCAGCAGCGTTGCAGGGGGACCTTATGAAAAACTGTTTTTT. Translated, it gives CASSVAGGPYEKLFF.

A note on this clone: The junction departs from the called germline gene at one end, perhaps through a read error. The chain uses TRBV7-9 and TRBJ1-2, with 10 bases that match TRBD1. This CDR3 is built from 17 residues. Germline loops: CDR1 SEHNR, CDR2 FQNEAQ (reference sequence). The CDR3 region has the DNA TGTGCCAGCAGCATAGCCGGGACAGGGGCCTATTCCTATGGCTACACCTTC. It encodes CASSIAGTGAYSYGYTF.

This chain connects TRBV4-2 to TRBJ2-2, with TRBD2 matching over 15 bases. Trimming at V came to 3 bases and at J to 4 bases, leaving 3 bases not matched to a gene. This CDR3 contains 17 residues. Germline CDR1 is LGHNA and CDR2 is YNFKEQ. Written as DNA, the CDR3 is TGTGCCAGCAGCCAGGGGGGACTAGCGGGAGGCACCGGGGAGCTGTTTTTT. Translated, it gives CASSQGGLAGGTGELFF.

This clone was counted only a few times. This chain links TRBV6-5 with TRBJ2-3; 8 bases are a match to TRBD2. The CDR3 sequence is 15 residues long. Germline values: CDR1 MNHEY, CDR2 SVGAGI. V dropped 0 bases and J dropped 4; count of bases not matched to a gene: 3. CDR3 coding DNA: TGTGCCAGCAGTTACTCGGGACTAGTCCCAGATACGCAGTATTTT. Translating gives CASSYSGLVPDTQYF.

CDR3 nucleotide sequence: TGTGCCAGCAGCCCCCAAAACCTACGCGAGCAGTACTTC. Protein: CASSPQNLREQYF. The chain uses TRBV7-2 and TRBJ2-7, with no clear D. The ends were cut back, 5 bases at V and 6 bases at J, with 14 bases in the middle. Germline V gene lookup returns CDR1 SGHTA and CDR2 FQGNSA. This CDR3 is 13 amino acids long.

The chain recombines TRBV25-1 with TRBJ1-4; no clear D gene. CDR1 and CDR2 from the germline V gene are MGHDK and SYGVNS. V lost 7 bases, J lost 8 bases, and 20 bases lay in between. The CDR3 extends over 15 amino acids. CDR3 region: CASTQGRGSQEKLFF. CDR3 DNA sequence: TGTGCCAGCACCCAAGGTAGAGGATCCCAGGAAAAACTGTTTTTT. The variable domain in full, with the rest retrieved from reference TRBV25-1 and TRBJ1-4, is EADIYQTPRYLVIGTGKKITLECSQTMGHDKMYWYQQDPGMELHLIHYSYGVNSTEKGDLSSESTVSRIRTEHFPLTLESARPSHTSQYLCASTQGRGSQEKLFFGSGTQLSVL.

This clone was seen only a few times. This chain connects TRBV14 to TRBJ1-4; D call uncertain. The V gene's germline CDR1 is SGHDN and CDR2 FVKESK. V lost 1 base, J lost 7 bases, and 10 bases lay in between. The CDR3 extends over 14 amino acids. CDR3 residues: CASSQAPGVEKLFF. The CDR3 bases are TGTGCCAGCAGCCAAGCCCCAGGCGTTGAAAAACTGTTTTTT.